In its sample, the clone carrying this T cell receptor beta chain was seen a few times. Antigen unknown. TCRdb itself ran the RT-PCR reads through MiXCR, one entry per CDR3 protein. The data hold 400,000 to 650,000 distinct CDR3 sequences, with approximately 7.7% observed a single time. The sample originates from a study of response to subunit inactivated influenza vaccine. Study-level results: Each seasonal flu vaccination may recruit only limited new T cells, authors suggested.

Germline lookup yields CDR1 LGHNT and CDR2 FRNRAP. Trimming stripped 3 bases from V and 4 bases from J, with 15 bases between. This CDR3 comprises 16 residues. The sample in question was PBMCs from blood, obtained around 25 months after vaccination. The receptor was isolated from a man in his fifties or sixties who received an inactivated influenza vaccine. V and J are TRBV12-5 and TRBJ1-4; D is perhaps TRBD1 (6 bases). The CDR3 is CASGLKGTSNNEKLFF. The DNA for the CDR3 is TGTGCTAGTGGTTTAAAAGGGACAAGTAATAATGAAAAACTGTTTTTT.